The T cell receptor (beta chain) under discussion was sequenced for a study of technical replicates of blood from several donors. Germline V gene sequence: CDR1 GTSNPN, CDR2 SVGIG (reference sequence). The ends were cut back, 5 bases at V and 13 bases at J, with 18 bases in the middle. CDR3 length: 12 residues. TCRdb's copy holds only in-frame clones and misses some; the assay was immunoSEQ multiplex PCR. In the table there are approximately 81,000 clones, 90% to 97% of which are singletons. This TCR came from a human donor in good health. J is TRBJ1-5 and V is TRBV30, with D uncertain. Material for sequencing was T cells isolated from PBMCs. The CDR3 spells CAWESLGGPQHF. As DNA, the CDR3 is TGTGCCTGGGAGTCCTTGGGAGGTCCGCAGCATTTT.